The present entry profiles one TCR beta chain with its context. Its antigen is not identified. The sample carries other DNA sequences with the same CDR3. The data were obtained in a study of shared clonotypes between healthy human individuals. Study information: Each donor had three CD4 naive, three CD4 memory, two CD8 naive and one CD8 memory plate. Study observations and caveats: Naive subsets generally exceeded memory subsets in estimated richness.

Produced via immunoSEQ multiplex PCR; TCRdb's table is partial and in-frame only. The table has about 2.4 million clones, 80% to 95% seen once. The authors divided CD4+ cells into CD45RA+ naive and CD45RA-negative memory subsets. The length of the CDR3 is 14 residues. The ends lost 4 bases at V and 5 bases at J; junction bases unmatched: 4. CDR1 is SGHRS, CDR2 YFSETQ, per germline. The rearrangement links TRBV5-1 to TRBJ2-5; 11 bases agree with TRBD1. The specimen was naive CD4+ T cells from PBMCs. This sample's subset: CD45RA+ positively selected. This receptor was identified in a man aged 18 to 30 in good health. Some clones in this sample may be carry-over from other donors' samples. DNA for the CDR3: TGCGCCAGCAGCAGCGGGACAGGGGGGGAGACCCAGTACTTC. This codes for CASSSGTGGETQYF.